Shown below are 21 T cell receptor beta chains from a single sample sequenced in a study of T-cell memory formation after mild COVID-19. Each CDR3 protein is one row after TCRdb ran MiXCR on the 5' RACE reads. The data contain 200,000 to 250,000 distinct CDR3 sequences, over 9.5% of them singletons. The sample taken for sequencing was PBMCs or a T cell subset sorted from them (not recorded which). The receptors originated from a man aged 18 to 30 who had mild COVID-19 (a few samples of this study predate the infection). Cell type and time point are not known.

The chain links TRBV5-4 to TRBJ2-5, with D possibly matching TRBD1 (5 bases). The germline CDR1 and CDR2 sequences are SGHNT and YYREEE (reference sequence). Trimming took off 6 bases at V and 3 bases at J, with 15 bases between the two ends. This CDR3 comprises 14 residues. CDR3 protein: CASTLWQGEETQYF. CDR3 nucleotides: TGTGCCAGCACACTTTGGCAGGGTGAAGAGACCCAGTACTTC.

The chain employs TRBV5-1 and TRBJ2-7; no firm D call. The V end lost 2 bases, the J end lost 0 bases, and 12 bases lay between the germline ends. Looked up from germline, CDR1 is SGHRS and CDR2 is YFSETQ. The CDR3 covers 15 residues. CDR3 nucleotides: TGCGCCAGCAGCTTTAACGGACCGAGCTCCTACGAGCAGTACGTC. Protein product: CASSFNGPSSYEQYV.

The V gene is TRBV18, the J gene TRBJ2-7; D gene ambiguous. Per the germline V gene, CDR1 is KGHSH and CDR2 is LQKENI. The CDR3 contains 14 residues. V was shortened by 3 bases and J by 1 base, with 10 bases between the two germline ends. CDR3: CASSPHSDSYEQYV. CDR3 in DNA: TGTGCCAGCTCACCCCACTCAGATTCCTACGAGCAGTACGTC.

The rearrangement joins TRBV4-2 to TRBJ2-3; TRBD2 agrees at 12 bases. This CDR3 region has 17 residues. CDR1 is LGHNA and CDR2 is YNFKEQ in the germline V gene. With V trimmed by 4 bases and J by 5 bases, 10 bases remained unmatched. The CDR3 loop reads CASSPRPSGGAVDTQYF. The CDR3 DNA sequence: TGTGCCAGCAGCCCTAGACCTAGCGGGGGGGCCGTAGATACGCAGTATTTT.

This chain uses TRBV2 with TRBJ1-1; unclear D gene. CDR1 is SNHLY, CDR2 FYNNEI, per germline. Trimming took off 1 base at V and 10 bases at J, with 7 bases between the two ends. This CDR3 spans 11 amino acids. CDR3 sequence (DNA): TGTGCCAGCAGTGAAGAGGGTGTAGCTTTCTTT. Amino acid sequence: CASSEEGVAFF.

This chain uses TRBV3-1 with TRBJ1-2, with D perhaps matching TRBD1 (6 bases). The length of the CDR3 is 13 residues. Germline lookup yields CDR1 LGHDT and CDR2 YNNKEL (reference sequence). The V gene lost 1 base and the J gene lost 7 bases, with 10 bases spanning the gap. As DNA, the CDR3 is TGTGCCAGCAGCCAAGGGCGGGGGGCTGGCTACACCTTC. Its translation: CASSQGRGAGYTF. Looking up the rest from reference TRBV3-1 and TRBJ1-2 gives the full variable domain: DTAVSQTPKYLVTQMGNDKSIKCEQNLGHDTMYWYKQDSKKFLKIMFSYNNKELIINETVPNRFSPKSPDKAHLNLHINSLELGDSAVYFCASSQGRGAGYTFGSGTRLTVV.

The chain combines TRBV5-1 with TRBJ2-1, with 12 bases identical to TRBD2. The J segment lost 10 bases and the V segment lost 6 bases, leaving 20 bases of the junction unmatched. Germline V gene data show CDR1 as SGHRS and CDR2 as YFSETQ. The CDR3 is 18 residues long. CDR3 in amino acids: CASTPLPSGGAQAREQFF. The CDR3 region has the DNA TGCGCCAGCACCCCGCTCCCTAGCGGGGGGGCCCAGGCTCGAGAGCAGTTCTTC.

This clonotype was detected only a few times. The V gene is TRBV7-6, the J gene TRBJ1-2; D unresolved. Trimming pared 5 bases from V and 4 bases from J, leaving 11 bases between. The CDR3 is 13 residues long. Looked up from germline, CDR1 is SGHVS and CDR2 is FNYEAQ. CDR3 nucleotide sequence: TGTGCCAGCAGCCCCGGCAATGGCTATGGCTACACCTTC. It is translated as CASSPGNGYGYTF.

The J gene is TRBJ2-7, the V gene TRBV6-1; a possible D gene is TRBD1 (6 bases). This CDR3 region has 13 residues. CDR1 MNHNS and CDR2 SASEGT come from the germline V gene. Trimming shortened V by 4 bases and J by 3 bases, and 10 bases separated the two germline ends. CDR3 bases: TGTGCCAGCAGTGCTTCGGACAGCTACGAGCAGTACTTC. Protein sequence: CASSASDSYEQYF.

This clonotype was picked up a small number of times. The junction departs from the called germline gene at one end, perhaps through a read error. The chain has TRBV7-7 and TRBJ2-1; TRBD1 is a possible D gene (6 bases). Looked up from germline, CDR1 is SSHAT and CDR2 is FNYEAQ (reference sequence). The CDR3 is 15 residues long. Here the CDR3 reads CASSLGAGAEGEQFF. DNA for the CDR3: TGTGCTAGCAGCTTAGGAGCAGGGGCTGAGGGGGAGCAGTTCTTC. Looking up the rest from reference TRBV7-7 and TRBJ2-1 gives the full variable domain: GAGVSQSPRYKVTKRGQDVTLRCDPISSHATLYWYQQALGQGPEFLTYFNYEAQPDKSGLPSDRFSAERPEGSISTLTIQRTEQRDSAMYRCASSLGAGAEGEQFFGPGTRLTVL.

This chain connects TRBV18 to TRBJ2-5; D remains ambiguous. V dropped 2 bases and J dropped 1 base, with 5 bases sitting between them. CDR1 is KGHSH and CDR2 is LQKENI in the germline V gene. This CDR3 is 13 amino acids long. CDR3 protein: CASSPSPQETQYF. CDR3 in DNA: TGTGCCAGCTCACCAAGTCCCCAAGAGACCCAGTACTTC.

V usage is TRBV20-1 and J usage is TRBJ2-3, with 14 bases that match TRBD2. Trimming at V came to 1 base and at J to 4 bases, leaving 7 bases not matched to a gene. This CDR3 contains 17 residues. Germline assignment: CDR1 DFQATT and CDR2 SNEGSKA (reference sequence). The CDR3 here is CSARGLAGGYWSDTQYF. CDR3 coding DNA: TGCAGTGCTAGAGGACTAGCGGGGGGGTATTGGTCAGATACGCAGTATTTT.

This clonotype was recorded a few times. The chain links TRBV7-2 to TRBJ1-5, with D possibly being TRBD1 (5 bases). Per germline, CDR1 SGHTA and CDR2 FQGNSA. With 5 bases removed from V and 0 bases from J, the gap between germline ends came to 11 bases. CDR3 length: 15 amino acids. The CDR3 DNA reads as TGTGCCAGCAGCCAGGGAGGGAATAGCAATCAGCCCCAGCATTTT. This gives the protein CASSQGGNSNQPQHF.

The chain is built from TRBV27 and TRBJ2-2; TRBD1 is a possible D gene (6 bases). V was pared by 11 bases and J by 6 bases, with 16 bases between. The germline gives CDR1 MNHEY, CDR2 SMNVEV (reference sequence). The CDR3 contains 13 residues. The CDR3 DNA reads as TGTGCCGACCAGGGGAACGTGGCCGGGGAGCTGTTTTTT. Its protein product is CADQGNVAGELFF.

Here the CDR3 DNA reads TGTGCCACCAGCAGGAGGGATGCTGAGACCCAGTACTTC. This gives the protein CATSRRDAETQYF. The V and J genes are TRBV15 and TRBJ2-5; possibly TRBD2 for D (5 bases). The CDR3 contains 13 residues. Trimming removed 3 bases at V and 5 bases at J, with 10 bases between. From germline, CDR1 is LNHNV and CDR2 YYDKDF (reference sequence).

The V call is TRBV6-2 or TRBV6-3, the J call TRBJ2-7; TRBD2 is a possible D gene (6 bases). From germline, CDR1 is MNHEY and CDR2 SVGEGT. There are 13 residues in the CDR3. V was cut by 6 bases and J by 8 bases, with 17 bases left in between. The CDR3: CASSIAGRPKQYV. In DNA, the CDR3 is TGTGCCAGCAGCATCGCGGGACGACCCAAGCAGTACGTC.

V usage is TRBV9 and J usage is TRBJ2-1; TRBD1 agrees at 10 bases. V shed 0 bases and J 9 bases; nucleotides not matched to a gene: 12. The CDR3 covers 17 residues. CDR1 is SGDLS and CDR2 is YYNGEE in the germline V gene. As DNA, the CDR3 is TGTGCCAGCAGCGTAGCAATAGGGACAGGGGTACGCGCTGAGCAGTTCTTC. Residues: CASSVAIGTGVRAEQFF.

This clonotype was counted a few times. J is TRBJ2-2 and V is TRBV20-1; 7 positions match TRBD2. The J segment lost 1 base and the V segment lost 3 bases, leaving 2 bases of the junction unmatched. This CDR3 is 14 amino acids long. Germline V gives CDR1 DFQATT, CDR2 SNEGSKA (reference sequence). The DNA for the CDR3 is TGCAGTGCTAGGCTAGCGGAGAACACCGGGGAGCTGTTTTTT. This translates into CSARLAENTGELFF.

This clonotype has a handful of counts. This chain joins TRBV7-6 and TRBJ2-5; no clear D. The CDR3 has 12 amino acids. Germline V gene lookup returns CDR1 SGHVS and CDR2 FNYEAQ. V was shortened by 7 bases and J by 0 bases, with 6 bases between the two germline ends. The CDR3 DNA is TGTGCCAGCATTGGGTACCAAGAGACCCAGTACTTC. This encodes CASIGYQETQYF.

Many counts were recorded for this clonotype. J is TRBJ2-5 and V is TRBV7-3; TRBD1 or TRBD2 may be the D gene (5 bases each). This CDR3 comprises 13 residues. Trimming left V 5 bases short and J 5 bases short, with 12 bases between. Per the germline V gene, CDR1 is SGHTA and CDR2 is FQGTGA. For the CDR3, the DNA is TGTGCCAGCAGCAGGGACCCTCTTGAGACCCAGTACTTC. It translates to CASSRDPLETQYF.

The sample holds a few counts of this clonotype. The rearrangement uses TRBV7-2 and TRBJ2-2, with 7 nucleotides matching TRBD1. V lost 5 bases, J lost 3 bases, and 9 bases stayed unmatched. The CDR3 loop spans 16 amino acids. Germline V gives CDR1 SGHTA, CDR2 FQGNSA. The chain's CDR3 is CASSLNRGRYTGELFF. The CDR3 nucleotides are TGTGCCAGCAGCCTAAACAGGGGTCGTTACACCGGGGAGCTGTTTTTT. Supplemented by reference TRBV7-2 and TRBJ2-2, the full variable domain reads GAGVSQSPSNKVTEKGKDVELRCDPISGHTALYWYRQSLGQGLEFLIYFQGNSAPDKSGLPSDRFSAERTGGSVSTLTIQRTQQEDSAVYLCASSLNRGRYTGELFFGEGSRLTVL.